The rows below give T cell receptor beta chains drawn from one sample of a study of PD-1 blockade in mismatch repair-deficient tumors. The table came from immunoSEQ multiplex PCR; TCRdb's copy has only in-frame clones and leaves some out. This table has approximately 110,000 clones, about three quarters appearing once. The sequenced sample was peripheral blood, obtained about 60 weeks after starting pembrolizumab. All receptors derive from an adult with mismatch repair-deficient cancer. The CDR3 runs from the conserved cysteine through the conserved F or W. Not every row has a clone size; where given, it reads once, few, many or a size class.

v_gene	abundance	j_gene	CDR3aa
TRBV19	NA	TRBJ1-1	CASSIGGPYSPEAFF
TRBV5-1	NA	TRBJ2-7	CASSTAYEQYF
TRBV5-1	NA	TRBJ1-2	CASSLALEGVSNGYTF
TRBV4-3	NA	TRBJ2-7	CASSSRQGYEQYF
TRBV5-4	NA	TRBJ2-5	CASASGTLQETQYF
TRBV18	NA	TRBJ1-5	CASSQQGPGTNQPQHF
TRBV11-2	NA	TRBJ2-7	CASSLQSGVTYEQYF
TRBV9	NA	TRBJ2-5	CASSPTPDSQETQYF
TRBV2	few	TRBJ1-2	CASKETEDGYTF
TRBV9	NA	TRBJ2-7	CASSVDQRGEQYF
TRBV2	NA	TRBJ1-2	CASSEDRDYGYTF
TRBV6-1	NA	TRBJ1-2	CASRDSANYGYTF
TRBV10-1	once	TRBJ1-1	CASSELTGGTEAFF
TRBV10-2	NA	TRBJ2-1	CASSPTDNEQFF
TRBV11-2	NA	TRBJ2-1	CASSLDNGGWNEQFF
TRBV7-9	NA	TRBJ2-5	CASSFLAGSGETQYF
TRBV27	NA	TRBJ2-1	CASSRAGAVLSYNEQFF
TRBV4-1	NA	TRBJ1-5	CASSPLGTGDNQPQHF
TRBV10-3	NA	TRBJ2-3	CAISEVGQSTDTQYF
TRBV19	NA	TRBJ1-5	CASTERDRGTQPQHF
TRBV19	NA	TRBJ1-5	CASRRGVSPNQPQHF
TRBV19	NA	TRBJ2-7	CASTSPGQDSYEQYF
TRBV2	NA	TRBJ1-2	CASSEGEGYGYTF
TRBV11-3	NA	TRBJ2-3	CASSLDAGVRDTQYF
TRBV11-3	NA	TRBJ2-7	CASSRNRDTPYEQYF
TRBV11-2	NA	TRBJ2-7	CASKPGLAEYEQYF
TRBV4-1	NA	TRBJ1-1	CASSLGLVNTEAFF
TRBV7-2	NA	TRBJ1-1	CASSSGRNTEAFF
TRBV14	NA	TRBJ2-2	CASSPRRELTGELFF
TRBV19	NA	TRBJ2-1	CASSIGGGDEQFF
TRBV10-3	NA	TRBJ1-5	CAISGDRGFVLCQPQHF